This T cell receptor (beta chain) was recovered during a study of blood T cell repertoires in COVID-19. Study-level background: Samples representing acute and convalescent COVID-19 were sourced from the United States, Italy and Spain. T cells, B-cell-depleted T cells, or PBMCs provided the cDNA or gDNA that served as material.

Enrolled during active infection, Seattle patients were then followed longitudinally. In the authors' methods: Counts of nucleated cells, estimated from reference gene primer amplification, were obtained. Only in-frame clones appear in the TCRdb table, and some are missing; sequencing was by immunoSEQ multiplex PCR. V and J calls and clone size are those listed in that table; D and trimming were worked out from the DNA. Of roughly 410,000 clones detected, 75% to 90% appear once; the ten largest clones hold around 1.5%. Germline lookup yields CDR1 ENHRY and CDR2 SYGVKD. J gave up 4 bases and V 6 bases, and 6 bases lay outside the gene matches. The CDR3 extends over 15 amino acids.

The specimen sequenced was peripheral blood. The TCR was taken from a woman aged 35 to 49 with COVID-19, enrolled during active disease. The V and J genes are TRBV10-3 and TRBJ2-2, with 9 bases that match TRBD1. Here the CDR3 DNA reads TGTGCCATCAGCAAAGGACAGGGGAGCACCGGGGAGCTGTTTTTT. Protein: CAISKGQGSTGELFF.